This paragraph covers one T cell receptor beta chain sequence. Its antigen is not identified. Primers for the PCR totalled 60 Vbeta and 13 Jbeta. The method was immunoSEQ multiplex PCR; TCRdb's version includes in-frame clones alone and lacks a portion of them. The sample yields about 110,000 clones, approximately 76% seen once. This sample was included in a study of cytomegalovirus exposure and HLA in healthy donors. Study outcomes and limitations: Accurate prediction of HLA-A and HLA-B alleles (for most subjects) was reportedly achieved from TCR beta sequences. In a later analysis, DRB1 alleles had the most associated TCRs; HLA-C alleles the fewest. Later genetic work tied a missense DCLRE1C variant to beta-chain V and J trimming. It was taken for granted in presence/absence analyses that sequencing depth across donors was roughly uniform.

V shed 4 bases, J shed 7 bases, and the junction held 6 bases outside the gene matches. This CDR3 comprises 15 residues. Germline-derived CDR1 and CDR2 are SEHNR and FQNEAQ (reference sequence). This TCR was sampled from a woman between 45 and 60 years old in good health and CMV-seropositive. Sequenced material: PBMCs. The chain has TRBV7-9 and TRBJ2-2, with TRBD1 matching over 10 bases. CDR3 nucleotides: TGTGCCAGCAGCTCGGGACAGGGGCATGGCGGGGAGCTGTTTTTT. The encoded protein is CASSSGQGHGGELFF.